What follows are 4 T cell receptor beta chains derived from one specimen sequenced in a study of T cells in women clearing cervical HPV infection (dated by TCRdb to between 2018 and 2020). Libraries were prepared through the immunoSEQ multiplex PCR assay. Entries here come from immuneACCESS through TCRdb and include only in-frame sequences with V and J called. Some clones fail to appear in such tables; in the studies checked, an unresolved V gene covers under half of the shortfall, and the cause of the remainder is unknown. Per the sample table, the count is 20,000 or so clones. The ten most abundant clones make up about 5.5% of the sample. What was sequenced was blood buffy coat. The source is a woman between 18 and 70 years old with a cervical HPV16 infection that either progressed to CIN3+ or cleared (not recorded which).

As for this clone: Coverage ceases 3 residues before the CDR3 finishes, and the germline J gene fills in the end. The V gene is TRBV7-6, the J gene TRBJ2-2; D perhaps matches TRBD2 (6 bases). The germline V gene has CDR1 SGHVS and CDR2 FNYEAQ. Between the trimmed V and J ends, which lost 5 bases and 5 bases, there was a span of 15 bases. CDR3 size: 15 residues. Partial CDR3 DNA: TGTGCCAGCAGCCCGAGGGGACGGGGGACCGGGGAG. It encodes CASSPRGRGTGE. The full CDR3 is CASSPRGRGTGELFF.

As to this clone: The CDR3 is cut off 3 residues early in the read; its end comes from the germline J gene. The chain recombines TRBV9 with TRBJ1-5; D is unclear. The germline gives CDR1 SGDLS, CDR2 YYNGEE. The CDR3 spans 15 residues. V was shortened by 4 bases and J by 2 bases, with 13 bases between the two germline ends. The CDR3 loop is CASSRSARGNQPQHF. The covered CDR3 bases are TGTGCCAGCAGCCGGTCGGCGCGGGGCAATCAGCCC. Full variable domain (rest looked up from reference TRBV9 and TRBJ1-5): DSGVTQTPKHLITATGQRVTLRCSPRSGDLSVYWYQQSLDQGLQFLIQYYNGEERAKGNILERFSAQQFPDLHSELNLSSLELGDSALYFCASSRSARGNQPQHFGDGTRLSIL.

Turning to this clone: The read is 3 residues too short to cover the CDR3 end, so that end is filled in from the germline J gene. This sequence joins TRBV20-1 and TRBJ1-2; the match to TRBD1 covers 8 bases. Germline V gene lookup returns CDR1 DFQATT and CDR2 SNEGSKA (reference sequence). V gave up 0 bases and J gave up 4 bases; unmatched junction bases: 7. The CDR3 covers 15 residues. The CDR3 sequence is CSARDSTGGTYGYTF. The DNA read from the CDR3 is TGCAGTGCTAGAGATAGTACAGGGGGTACCTATGGC.

With regard to this clone: Sequencing ends 3 residues short of the CDR3 end; the germline J gene provides the rest. J is TRBJ1-1 and V is TRBV2; D call uncertain. The CDR3 covers 13 residues. V shed 7 bases and J shed 0 bases, with 9 bases lying between them. Germline V gene sequence: CDR1 SNHLY, CDR2 FYNNEI. The sequenced CDR3 bases are TGTGCCAGCACCAAAGCTATGAACACTGAA. Protein sequence: CASTKAMNTE. The CDR3 in its entirety is CASTKAMNTEAFF.